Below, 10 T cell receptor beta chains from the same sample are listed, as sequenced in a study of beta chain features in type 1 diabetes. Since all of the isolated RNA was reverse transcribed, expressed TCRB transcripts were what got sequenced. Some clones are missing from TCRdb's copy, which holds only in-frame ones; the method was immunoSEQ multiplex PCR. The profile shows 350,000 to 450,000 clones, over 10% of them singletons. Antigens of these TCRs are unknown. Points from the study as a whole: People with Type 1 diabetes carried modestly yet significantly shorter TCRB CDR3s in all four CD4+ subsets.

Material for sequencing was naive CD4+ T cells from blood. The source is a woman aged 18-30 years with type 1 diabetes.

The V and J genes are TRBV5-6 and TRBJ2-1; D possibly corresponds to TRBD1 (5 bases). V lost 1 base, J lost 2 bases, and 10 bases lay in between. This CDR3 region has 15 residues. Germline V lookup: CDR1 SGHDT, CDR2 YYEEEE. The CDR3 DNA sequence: TGTGCCAGCAGCTTGAGGGGAAGCGCCTACAATGAGCAGTTCTTC. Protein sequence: CASSLRGSAYNEQFF.

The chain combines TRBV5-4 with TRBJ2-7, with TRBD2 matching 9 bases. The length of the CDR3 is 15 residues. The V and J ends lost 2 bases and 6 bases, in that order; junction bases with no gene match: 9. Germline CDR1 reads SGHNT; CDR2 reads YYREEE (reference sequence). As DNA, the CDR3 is TGTGCCAGCAGCTTCGGCGGGACTAGCCTTGGCGAGCAGTACTTC. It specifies CASSFGGTSLGEQYF.

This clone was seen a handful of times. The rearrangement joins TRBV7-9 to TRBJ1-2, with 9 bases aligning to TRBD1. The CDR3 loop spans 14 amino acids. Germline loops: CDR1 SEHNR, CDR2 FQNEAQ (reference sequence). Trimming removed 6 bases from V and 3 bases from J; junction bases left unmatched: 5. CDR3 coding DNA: TGTGCCAGCAGACTACAGGGGGCGGACTATGGCTACACCTTC. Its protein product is CASRLQGADYGYTF.

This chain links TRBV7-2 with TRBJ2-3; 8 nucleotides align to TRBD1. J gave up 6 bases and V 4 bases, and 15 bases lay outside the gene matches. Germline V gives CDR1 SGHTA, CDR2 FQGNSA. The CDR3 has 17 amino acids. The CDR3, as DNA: TGTGCCAGCAGCTATCATTTCGGGGCAGGGGGCCTTGATACGCAGTATTTT. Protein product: CASSYHFGAGGLDTQYF.

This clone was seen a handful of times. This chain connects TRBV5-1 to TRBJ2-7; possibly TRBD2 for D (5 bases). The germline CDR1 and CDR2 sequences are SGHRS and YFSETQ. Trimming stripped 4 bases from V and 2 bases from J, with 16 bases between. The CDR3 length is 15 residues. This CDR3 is CASSAQGLPAYEQYF. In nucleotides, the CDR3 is TGCGCCAGCAGCGCGCAAGGACTGCCGGCCTACGAGCAGTACTTC.

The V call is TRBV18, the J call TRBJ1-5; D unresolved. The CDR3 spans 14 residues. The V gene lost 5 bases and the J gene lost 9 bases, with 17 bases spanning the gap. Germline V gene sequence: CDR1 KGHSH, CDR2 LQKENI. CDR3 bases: TGTGCCAGCTCAAGGAGATCTCCTCCTACGCCCCAGCATTTT. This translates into CASSRRSPPTPQHF.

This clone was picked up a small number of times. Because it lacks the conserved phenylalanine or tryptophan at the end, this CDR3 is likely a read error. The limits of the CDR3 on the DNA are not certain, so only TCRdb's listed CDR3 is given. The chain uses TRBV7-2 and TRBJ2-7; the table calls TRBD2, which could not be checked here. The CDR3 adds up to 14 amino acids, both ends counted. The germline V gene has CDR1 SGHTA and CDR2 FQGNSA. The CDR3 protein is CASSDVRAGGPTFI.

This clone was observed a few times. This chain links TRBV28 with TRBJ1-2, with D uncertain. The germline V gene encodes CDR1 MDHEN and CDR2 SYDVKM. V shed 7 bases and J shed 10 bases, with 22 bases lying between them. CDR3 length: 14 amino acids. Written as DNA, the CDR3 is TGTGCCAGCACCATCGCCACCCTCGGGAGTGTCTACACCTTC. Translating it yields CASTIATLGSVYTF.

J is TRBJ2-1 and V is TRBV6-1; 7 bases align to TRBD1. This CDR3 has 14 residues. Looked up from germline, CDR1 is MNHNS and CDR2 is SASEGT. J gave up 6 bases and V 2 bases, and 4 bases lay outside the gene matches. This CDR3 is CASSEPGGINEQFF. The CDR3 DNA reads TGTGCCAGCAGTGAACCAGGGGGTATCAATGAGCAGTTCTTC.

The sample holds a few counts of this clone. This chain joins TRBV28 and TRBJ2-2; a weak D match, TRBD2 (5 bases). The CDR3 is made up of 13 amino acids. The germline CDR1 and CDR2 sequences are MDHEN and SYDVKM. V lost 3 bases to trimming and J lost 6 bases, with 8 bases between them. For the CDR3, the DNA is TGTGCCAGCAGTTTGATCGGGGCCGGGGAGCTGTTTTTT. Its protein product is CASSLIGAGELFF.